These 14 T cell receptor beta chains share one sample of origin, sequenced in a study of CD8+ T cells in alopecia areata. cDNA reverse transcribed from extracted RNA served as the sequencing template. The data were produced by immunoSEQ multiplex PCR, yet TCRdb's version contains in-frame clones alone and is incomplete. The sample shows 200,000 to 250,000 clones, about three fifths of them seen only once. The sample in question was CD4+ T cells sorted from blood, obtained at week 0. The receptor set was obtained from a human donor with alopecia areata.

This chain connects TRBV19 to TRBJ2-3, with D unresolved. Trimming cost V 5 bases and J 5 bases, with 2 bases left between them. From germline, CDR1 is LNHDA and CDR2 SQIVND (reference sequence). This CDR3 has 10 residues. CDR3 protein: CASSEDTQYF. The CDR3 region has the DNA TGTGCCAGTAGTGAAGATACGCAGTATTTT.

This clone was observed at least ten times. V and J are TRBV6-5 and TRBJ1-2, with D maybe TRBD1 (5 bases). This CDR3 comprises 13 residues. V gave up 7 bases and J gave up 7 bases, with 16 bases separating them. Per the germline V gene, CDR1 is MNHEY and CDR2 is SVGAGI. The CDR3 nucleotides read TGTGCCAGCACCACTCAGGGATTTCGTGGCTACACCTTC. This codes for CASTTQGFRGYTF.

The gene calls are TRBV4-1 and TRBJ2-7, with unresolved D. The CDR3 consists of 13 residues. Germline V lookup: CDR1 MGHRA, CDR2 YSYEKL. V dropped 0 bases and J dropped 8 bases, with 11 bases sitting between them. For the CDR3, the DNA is TGCGCCAGCAGCCAAGAGGTAGGGATCAAGCAGTACTTC. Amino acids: CASSQEVGIKQYF.

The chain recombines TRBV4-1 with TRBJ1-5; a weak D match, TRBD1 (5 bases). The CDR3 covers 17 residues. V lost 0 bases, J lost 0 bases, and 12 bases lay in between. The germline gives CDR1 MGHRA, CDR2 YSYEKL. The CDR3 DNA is TGCGCCAGCAGCCAAGATGTGCAGGGCAATAGCAATCAGCCCCAGCATTTT. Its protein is CASSQDVQGNSNQPQHF.

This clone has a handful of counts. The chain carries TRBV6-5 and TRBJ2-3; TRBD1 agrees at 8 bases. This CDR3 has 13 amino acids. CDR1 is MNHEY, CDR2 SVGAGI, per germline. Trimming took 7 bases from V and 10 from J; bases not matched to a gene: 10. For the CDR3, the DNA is TGTGCCAGCAAAAGACAGGGGAAGAGGGCGCAGTATTTT. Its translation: CASKRQGKRAQYF.

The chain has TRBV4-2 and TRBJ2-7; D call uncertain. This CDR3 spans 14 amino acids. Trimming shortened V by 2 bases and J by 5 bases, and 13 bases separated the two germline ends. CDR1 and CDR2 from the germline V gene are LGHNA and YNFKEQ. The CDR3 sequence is CASSQTAQVHEQYF. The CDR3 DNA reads TGTGCCAGCAGCCAAACCGCCCAGGTCCACGAGCAGTACTTC.

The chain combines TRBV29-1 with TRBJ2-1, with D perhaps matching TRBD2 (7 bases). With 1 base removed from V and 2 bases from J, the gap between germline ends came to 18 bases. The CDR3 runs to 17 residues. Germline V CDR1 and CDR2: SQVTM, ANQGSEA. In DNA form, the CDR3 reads TGCAGCGTTGAAGGCCTCTTGGGGGGGGGCCCCTACAATGAGCAGTTCTTC. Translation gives CSVEGLLGGGPYNEQFF.

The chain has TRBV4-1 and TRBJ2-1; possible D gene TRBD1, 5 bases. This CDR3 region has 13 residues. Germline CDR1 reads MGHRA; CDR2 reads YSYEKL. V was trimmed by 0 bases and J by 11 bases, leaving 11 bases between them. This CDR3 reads CASSQDWGSQQFF. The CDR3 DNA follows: TGCGCCAGCAGCCAAGATTGGGGCAGTCAGCAGTTCTTC.

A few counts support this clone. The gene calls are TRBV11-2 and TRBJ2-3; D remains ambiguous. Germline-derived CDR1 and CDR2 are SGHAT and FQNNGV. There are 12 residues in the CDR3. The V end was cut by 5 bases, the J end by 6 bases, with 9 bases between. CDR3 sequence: CASSNGPDTQYF. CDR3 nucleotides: TGTGCCAGCAGCAACGGACCGGATACGCAGTATTTT.

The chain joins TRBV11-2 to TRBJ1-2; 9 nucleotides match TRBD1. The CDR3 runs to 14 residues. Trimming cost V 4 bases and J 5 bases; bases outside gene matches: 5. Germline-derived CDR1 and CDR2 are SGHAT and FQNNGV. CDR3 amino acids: CASSSDRGGYGYTF. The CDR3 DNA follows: TGTGCCAGCAGCTCCGACAGGGGGGGATATGGCTACACCTTC.

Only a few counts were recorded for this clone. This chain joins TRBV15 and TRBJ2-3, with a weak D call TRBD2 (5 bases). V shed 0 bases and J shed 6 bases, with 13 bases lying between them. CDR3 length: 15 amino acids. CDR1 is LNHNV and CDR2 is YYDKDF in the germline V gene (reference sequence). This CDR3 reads CATSRERGEYDTQYF. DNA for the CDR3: TGTGCCACCAGCAGAGAACGTGGGGAGTACGATACGCAGTATTTT.

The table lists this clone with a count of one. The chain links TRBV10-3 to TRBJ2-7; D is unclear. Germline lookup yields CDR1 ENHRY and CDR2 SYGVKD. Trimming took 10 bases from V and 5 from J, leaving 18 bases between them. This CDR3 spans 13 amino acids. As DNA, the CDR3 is TGTGCCACCCTTGGGCTCGAAAGGAACGAGCAGTACTTC. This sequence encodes CATLGLERNEQYF.

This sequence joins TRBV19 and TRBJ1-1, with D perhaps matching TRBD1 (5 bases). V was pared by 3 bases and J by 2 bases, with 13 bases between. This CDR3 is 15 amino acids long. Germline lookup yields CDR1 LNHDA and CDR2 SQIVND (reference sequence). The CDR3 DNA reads TGTGCCAGTAGTATTTCCAGGGATCTTAACACTGAAGCTTTCTTT. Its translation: CASSISRDLNTEAFF.

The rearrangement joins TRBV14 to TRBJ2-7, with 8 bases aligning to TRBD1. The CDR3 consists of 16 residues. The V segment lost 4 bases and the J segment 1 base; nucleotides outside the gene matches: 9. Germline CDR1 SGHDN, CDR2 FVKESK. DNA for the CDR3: TGTGCCAGCAGCCGAGACCGGGACAGGTCTTCCTACGAGCAGTACTTC. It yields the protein CASSRDRDRSSYEQYF.